The sequence of this T cell receptor (beta chain) was determined in a study of T cell changes during pregnancy in multiple sclerosis. Method: immunoSEQ multiplex PCR; TCRdb's copy keeps in-frame clones and lacks some. The table has 100,000 or so clones, 75% to 95% seen once. This clone was found once. Germline CDR1 MDHEN, CDR2 SYDVKM. The V and J ends lost 6 bases and 0 bases respectively, with 12 bases between them. The CDR3 spans 15 residues. The J gene is TRBJ2-4, the V gene TRBV28; TRBD2 might be the D (5 bases). The input for sequencing was peripheral blood, taken in the second trimester of pregnancy. The origin of this receptor is a female donor with multiple sclerosis, enrolled in a pregnancy study. CDR3 nucleotides: TGTGCCAGCAGCGTCGGGGATCTAGCCAAAAACATTCAGTACTTC. This sequence encodes CASSVGDLAKNIQYF.